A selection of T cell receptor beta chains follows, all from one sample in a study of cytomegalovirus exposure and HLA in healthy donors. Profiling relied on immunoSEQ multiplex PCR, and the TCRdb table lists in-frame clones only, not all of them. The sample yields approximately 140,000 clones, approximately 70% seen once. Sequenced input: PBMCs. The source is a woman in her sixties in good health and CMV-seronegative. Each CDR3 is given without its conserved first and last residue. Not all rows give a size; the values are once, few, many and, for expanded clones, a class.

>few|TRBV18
ASSPPTGFPYEQY
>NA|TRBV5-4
ASSPGQVMASGYT
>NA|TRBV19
ASRTAVDEKLF
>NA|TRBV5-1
ASSSTSGSYNEQF
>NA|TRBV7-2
ASSLVGGAFETQY
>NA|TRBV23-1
ASRRANYGYT
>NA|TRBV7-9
ASSPEAYNEQF
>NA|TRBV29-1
SVGSGGQLDTQY
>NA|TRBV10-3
AISESAGGPSGANVLT
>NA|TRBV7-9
ASSPGTSHETQY
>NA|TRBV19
ASSIVGQGSTEAF
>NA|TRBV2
ASSEVNEQY
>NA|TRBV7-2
ASSSTSGGSREY
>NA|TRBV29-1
SAGNGMNTEAF
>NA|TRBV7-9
ASSLVSVTEQF
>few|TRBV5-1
ASSPTSGSVRETQY
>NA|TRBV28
ASTQRTGGHEQY
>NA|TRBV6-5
ASSFTGRDTEAF
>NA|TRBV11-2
ASSGSQVETQY
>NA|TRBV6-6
ASSSLAGYYEQY
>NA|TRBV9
ASSSQEGLGTGELF
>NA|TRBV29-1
SVEVQRGTGELF
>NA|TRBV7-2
ASSLDPTTDTQY
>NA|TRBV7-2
ASGFKRGYEQY
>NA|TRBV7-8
ASRQLNTEAF
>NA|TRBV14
ASSQELARSTQY
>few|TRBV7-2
ASSRERNEQF
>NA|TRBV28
ASSPDRGSNEQY
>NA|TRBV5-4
ASSESGRGSYNEQF
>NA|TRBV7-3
ASSLGTSGRSDQETQY
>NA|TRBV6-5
ASSYPDRVTEAF
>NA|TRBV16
ASSQQGYTEAF
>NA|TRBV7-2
ASSARLFSSYNEQF
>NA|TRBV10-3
ATRSTSGFADTQY
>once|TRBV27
ASSHPPGYNEQF
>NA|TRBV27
ASSLSGGTASSSGANVLT
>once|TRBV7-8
ASSSKARGYTEAF
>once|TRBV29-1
SVRQGVNQPQH
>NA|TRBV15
ATSRRGGTLNNEQF
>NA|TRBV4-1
ASSQTFITEAF